Each of the 8 T cell receptor beta chains below was sequenced from the same sample in a study of PD-L1 blockade in urothelial cancer. Specified time point: pretreatment peripheral blood. Assay used: immunoSEQ multiplex PCR; TCRdb lists only in-frame clones, some missing. There are about 33,000 clones in the sample; about 87% occur only once, and 15% to 18% lies in the top ten. The sample in question was PBMCs, obtained around atezolizumab (anti-PD-L1) treatment. The receptors come from a man in his sixties with urothelial cancer.

This chain links TRBV5-1 with TRBJ2-3; D may be TRBD2 (5 bases). Trimming removed 0 bases from V and 4 bases from J, with 9 bases in between. The CDR3 spans 14 residues. Germline CDR1 and CDR2: SGHRS and YFSETQ. The CDR3: CASSLGGFPDTQYF. The CDR3 nucleotides are TGCGCCAGCAGCTTGGGAGGGTTTCCAGATACGCAGTATTTT.

The V gene is TRBV7-9, the J gene TRBJ2-5; D possibly corresponds to TRBD2 (5 bases). V shed 4 bases and J shed 5 bases, with 11 bases lying between them. CDR1 and CDR2 from the germline V gene are SEHNR and FQNEAQ (reference sequence). The CDR3 extends over 13 amino acids. The DNA of the CDR3 is TGTGCCAGCAGCTCGGGGATCGGGGAGACCCAGTACTTC. Translation: CASSSGIGETQYF. The variable domain in full, completed from reference TRBV7-9 and TRBJ2-5, reads DTGVSQNPRHKITKRGQNVTFRCDPISEHNRLYWYRQTLGQGPEFLTYFQNEAQLEKSRLLSDRFSAERPKGSFSTLEIQRTEQGDSAMYLCASSSGIGETQYFGPGTRLLVL.

The chain combines TRBV2 with TRBJ2-1, with D maybe TRBD2 (5 bases). This CDR3 spans 14 amino acids. The germline V gene encodes CDR1 SNHLY and CDR2 FYNNEI. V lost 5 bases and J lost 3, with 11 bases in between. The CDR3 coding sequence is TGTGCCAGCAGTCTAGCTCTCGTCTACAATGAGCAGTTCTTC. It encodes CASSLALVYNEQFF.

The J gene is TRBJ2-7, the V gene TRBV5-1, with 7 bases matching TRBD2. The germline CDR1 and CDR2 sequences are SGHRS and YFSETQ. The CDR3 has 14 residues. With V trimmed by 2 bases and J by 4 bases, 6 bases remained unmatched. The CDR3 region has the DNA TGCGCCAGCAGCTTAGGCGGGAGCCCTTACGAGCAGTACTTC. Translating it yields CASSLGGSPYEQYF.

The chain is built from TRBV11-1 and TRBJ2-1, with 8 nucleotides matching TRBD2. Losses at the gene ends were 2 bases for V and 3 bases for J; bases not matched to a gene: 9. Per the germline V gene, CDR1 is SGHAT and CDR2 is FQDESV (reference sequence). There are 17 residues in the CDR3. CDR3: CASSLSVRSGSYNEQFF. Written as DNA, the CDR3 is TGTGCCAGCAGCTTATCTGTTCGAAGCGGGAGCTACAATGAGCAGTTCTTC.

V and J are TRBV28 and TRBJ2-3; D might be TRBD2 (5 bases). Germline V gene data show CDR1 as MDHEN and CDR2 as SYDVKM. The CDR3 is 13 residues long. V was pared by 5 bases and J by 6 bases, with 12 bases between. CDR3 nucleotide sequence: TGTGCCAGCAGTAATCTAGCAGAGGATACGCAGTATTTT. As protein: CASSNLAEDTQYF.

The chain couples TRBV28 to TRBJ1-6; the D gene is possibly TRBD1 (6 bases). The CDR3 extends over 16 amino acids. The V end lost 5 bases, the J end lost 7 bases, and 18 bases lay between the germline ends. In germline, CDR1 is MDHEN, CDR2 SYDVKM. This CDR3 reads CASSPTRGQGNSPLHF. CDR3 bases: TGTGCCAGCAGTCCGACGAGGGGACAAGGAAATTCACCCCTCCACTTT.

The sample holds one count of this clone. J is TRBJ2-5 and V is TRBV7-2; 9 bases map to TRBD1. The V gene's germline CDR1 is SGHTA and CDR2 FQGNSA. This CDR3 contains 14 residues. V was pared by 5 bases and J by 3 bases, with 4 bases of the junction left unmatched. CDR3 residues: CASSTRTGEETQYF. The CDR3 region has the DNA TGTGCCAGCAGCACCAGGACAGGGGAAGAGACCCAGTACTTC. The whole variable domain, remainder taken from reference TRBV7-2 and TRBJ2-5, is GAGVSQSPSNKVTEKGKDVELRCDPISGHTALYWYRQSLGQGLEFLIYFQGNSAPDKSGLPSDRFSAERTGGSVSTLTIQRTQQEDSAVYLCASSTRTGEETQYFGPGTRLLVL.